This T cell receptor (beta chain) was profiled in a study of a mutant IDH1 vaccine in newly diagnosed glioma. At the level of the study: Patients had received radiotherapy, temozolomide, or both previously, most receiving both.

Time point described: baseline, week 1 (first vaccination visit). Indicated treatment: pre-vaccination baseline after standard-of-care therapy. The astrocytomas were IDH1-mutant, ATRX-negative, and WHO grade 3 or 4. Broader study findings: Pseudoprogression appeared independent of alterations in top peripheral clonotypes.

Germline CDR1 is MDHEN and CDR2 is SYDVKM. With 1 base removed from V and 1 base from J, the gap between germline ends came to 16 bases. The CDR3 spans 17 residues. On this clone: Its specificity is not known.

Assay used: immunoSEQ multiplex PCR; TCRdb lists only in-frame clones, some missing. The table includes tens of thousands of clones, 70% to 90% detected once. The starting material was PBMCs, obtained from a glioma patient treated with radiotherapy, temozolomide or both. The chain recombines TRBV28 with TRBJ2-5, with D perhaps matching TRBD1 or TRBD2 (5 bases each). The TCR was taken from a man aged 25 to 40 with glioma. The CDR3 loop reads CASSLFPPGPGQETQYF. CDR3 in DNA: TGTGCCAGCAGTTTATTCCCTCCGGGACCGGGCCAAGAGACCCAGTACTTC.